This T cell receptor (beta chain) was captured by sequencing in a study of blood T cells in healthy people across ages. Findings of the study overall: CMV infection status of these donors was not known. More naive CD4+ cells and higher diversity were found in long-lived than in aged donors.

Sample-barcoded 5' priming and a J-beta primer mix drove a second PCR of roughly 7 to 11 cycles. Every cDNA molecule bore a tag from a template-switch adaptor containing 12 random nucleotides. In TCRdb, the 5' RACE reads were re-called with MiXCR into one record per CDR3 protein. The profile shows about 750,000 distinct CDR3 sequences, about 53% of them singletons. CDR1 is SEHNR and CDR2 is FQNEAQ in the germline V gene (reference sequence). This CDR3 is built from 14 residues. V was shortened by 4 bases and J by 4 bases, with 10 bases between the two germline ends. Turning to this clonotype: Antigen unknown.

Sequenced sample: blood. This chain uses TRBV7-9 with TRBJ1-4; a weak D match, TRBD1 (5 bases). The source of this sequence is a man aged 80 or over in good health. The CDR3 nucleotides are TGTGCCAGCAGCTCGACGCAGGGTAATGAAAAACTGTTTTTT. This sequence encodes CASSSTQGNEKLFF.